These 32 T cell receptor beta chains originate from one sample sequenced in a study of blood T cell repertoires in COVID-19. Clones were read by immunoSEQ multiplex PCR, and TCRdb kept only the in-frame ones, dropping some. The repertoire holds some 290,000 clones, roughly 86% seen once, with 11% in the top ten. The sample taken for sequencing was peripheral blood. These receptors were obtained from a woman aged 25 to 39 with COVID-19, enrolled during active disease.

V usage is TRBV19 and J usage is TRBJ2-1, with D possibly being TRBD2 (6 bases). V lost 2 bases and J 8 bases, leaving 16 bases between the germline ends. CDR3 size: 15 residues. Germline V gene sequence: CDR1 LNHDA, CDR2 SQIVND (reference sequence). The CDR3 protein is CASSIQGSGWDEQFF. CDR3 coding DNA: TGTGCCAGTAGTATACAGGGTAGCGGATGGGATGAGCAGTTCTTC.

The table lists this clone with a count of one. The chain uses TRBV19 and TRBJ2-3, with D tentatively TRBD2 (6 bases). This CDR3 is 14 amino acids long. Germline V gene data show CDR1 as LNHDA and CDR2 as SQIVND (reference sequence). V was pared by 6 bases and J by 4 bases, with 14 bases between. Here the CDR3 reads CASSRWDSPDTQYF. CDR3 nucleotides: TGTGCCAGTAGCCGCTGGGACTCCCCAGATACGCAGTATTTT.

This clone has a single count. The V call is TRBV7-9, the J call TRBJ2-7, with 11 positions matching TRBD2. The CDR3 consists of 17 residues. The germline V gene encodes CDR1 SEHNR and CDR2 FQNEAQ (reference sequence). The J segment lost 5 bases and the V segment lost 0 bases, leaving 9 bases of the junction unmatched. CDR3 DNA: TGTGCCAGCAGCTTAGCGTCGGTAGCGGGGGGGCCCCACGAGCAGTACTTC. Protein sequence: CASSLASVAGGPHEQYF.

This chain uses TRBV28 with TRBJ1-5; D gene unclear. The V end was cut by 7 bases, the J end by 7 bases, with 14 bases between. Germline lookup yields CDR1 MDHEN and CDR2 SYDVKM. The CDR3 runs 13 residues. CDR3 DNA sequence: TGTGCCAGCACCTCCAACGGGTACCAGCCCCAGCATTTT. This translates into CASTSNGYQPQHF.

This clone was seen a few times. The genes are TRBV19 and TRBJ1-2; TRBD1 might be the D (5 bases). CDR3 length: 13 amino acids. CDR1 is LNHDA, CDR2 SQIVND, per germline (reference sequence). The ends were cut back, 3 bases at V and 11 bases at J, with 16 bases in the middle. The CDR3: CASSIATVGLYTF. The CDR3 DNA follows: TGTGCCAGTAGTATCGCGACAGTGGGTTTGTACACCTTC.

The gene calls are TRBV10-1 and TRBJ1-2; 7 nucleotides agree with TRBD1. The CDR3 runs to 13 residues. V shed 6 bases and J 2 bases; nucleotides not matched to a gene: 3. Germline CDR1 is WNHNN and CDR2 is SYGVQD (reference sequence). CDR3 bases: TGCGCCAGCAGCCCGGGACAGAACTATGGCTACACCTTC. Residues: CASSPGQNYGYTF.

This clone was recorded once. The chain joins TRBV24-1 to TRBJ2-2, with D possibly being TRBD2 (7 bases). Germline assignment: CDR1 KGHDR and CDR2 SFDVKD. Trimming left V 6 bases short and J 5 bases short, with 9 bases between. This CDR3 region has 13 residues. This CDR3 reads CATSKGGTGELFF. Here the CDR3 DNA reads TGTGCCACCAGTAAGGGGGGGACCGGGGAGCTGTTTTTT.

V gene TRBV4-1 combines with J gene TRBJ1-2; TRBD1 agrees at 8 bases. Trimming at V came to 6 bases and at J to 4 bases, leaving 10 bases not matched to a gene. CDR1 and CDR2 (germline): MGHRA, YSYEKL. This CDR3 has 15 residues. The CDR3: CASSLSGQGFYGYTF. DNA of the CDR3: TGCGCCAGCAGTCTCTCTGGACAGGGTTTCTATGGCTACACCTTC.

This chain links TRBV5-5 with TRBJ2-1, with 11 positions matching TRBD2. The V gene's germline CDR1 is SGHKS and CDR2 YYEKEE (reference sequence). The CDR3 is 14 residues long. Losses at the gene ends were 1 base for V and 9 bases for J; bases not matched to a gene: 3. The CDR3 region has the DNA TGTGCCAGCAGCTTGTGGCTAGCGGGGGGTGAGCAGTTCTTC. Amino acid sequence: CASSLWLAGGEQFF. Full variable domain (rest looked up from reference TRBV5-5 and TRBJ2-1): DAGVTQSPTHLIKTRGQQVTLRCSPISGHKSVSWYQQVLGQGPQFIFQYYEKEERGRGNFPDRFSARQFPNYSSELNVNALLLGDSALYLCASSLWLAGGEQFFGPGTRLTVL.

The CDR3 loop is CATSDLGGSRKNYGYTF. CDR3 nucleotide sequence: TGTGCCACCAGTGATTTGGGCGGGAGTAGAAAAAACTATGGCTACACCTTC. V gene TRBV24-1 combines with J gene TRBJ1-2; D uncertain. CDR3 length: 17 residues. The germline CDR1 and CDR2 sequences are KGHDR and SFDVKD. Trimming cost V 0 bases and J 2 bases, with 15 bases left between them.

This rearrangement joins TRBV6-5 to TRBJ2-7, with D possibly being TRBD1 (5 bases). Germline CDR1 MNHEY, CDR2 SVGAGI. CDR3 size: 14 residues. Trimming took 7 bases from V and 0 from J, leaving 13 bases between them. CDR3 nucleotide sequence: TGTGCCAGCACCCCAAGGGGAACCTCCTACGAGCAGTACTTC. It yields the protein CASTPRGTSYEQYF.

This chain uses TRBV19 with TRBJ2-3, with 9 bases matching TRBD2. The ends lost 1 base at V and 2 bases at J; junction bases unmatched: 10. This CDR3 is built from 18 residues. In germline, CDR1 is LNHDA, CDR2 SQIVND (reference sequence). The CDR3 is CASSIVVGAGGPTDTQYF. CDR3 coding DNA: TGTGCCAGTAGTATAGTGGTGGGAGCGGGGGGCCCCACAGATACGCAGTATTTT.

The chain recombines TRBV11-2 with TRBJ2-1; 11 nucleotides agree with TRBD2. The ends lost 4 bases at V and 5 bases at J; junction bases unmatched: 16. This CDR3 is 19 amino acids long. Germline lookup yields CDR1 SGHAT and CDR2 FQNNGV. The CDR3 here is CASSSRGVSGGAINNEQFF. CDR3 nucleotide sequence: TGTGCCAGCAGCTCTAGAGGTGTTAGCGGGGGGGCTATAAACAATGAGCAGTTCTTC.

This chain uses TRBV15 with TRBJ1-1; D possibly corresponds to TRBD1 (5 bases). The CDR3 is made up of 14 amino acids. Looked up from germline, CDR1 is LNHNV and CDR2 is YYDKDF (reference sequence). Trimming shortened V by 9 bases and J by 7 bases, and 21 bases separated the two germline ends. CDR3 DNA: TGTGCCACTAGGCCGATGGGCCAAGGGGATGAAGCTTTCTTT. It is translated as CATRPMGQGDEAFF.

V and J are TRBV24-1 and TRBJ1-1; D unclear. V lost 2 bases, J lost 12 bases, and 9 bases lay in between. The germline CDR1 and CDR2 sequences are KGHDR and SFDVKD. This CDR3 is 11 amino acids long. CDR3 region: CATSDSRVSFF. In DNA form, the CDR3 reads TGTGCCACCAGTGATTCGCGAGTATCTTTCTTT.

The chain recombines TRBV11-3 with TRBJ2-2, with 7 bases aligning to TRBD1. The CDR3 consists of 15 residues. With V trimmed by 5 bases and J by 4 bases, 7 bases remained unmatched. Germline CDR1 is SGHNT and CDR2 is YENEEA. CDR3 DNA sequence: TGTGCCAGCAGCCCCGACAGGACAGGCACCGGGGAGCTGTTTTTT. Translated, it gives CASSPDRTGTGELFF.

V is TRBV7-9 and J is TRBJ1-5; D gene unclear. Germline values: CDR1 SEHNR, CDR2 FQNEAQ (reference sequence). Trimming cost V 4 bases and J 4 bases, with 14 bases left between them. The CDR3 has 15 amino acids. CDR3 protein: CASSSLREDNQPQHF. The CDR3 DNA sequence: TGTGCCAGCAGCTCACTCCGGGAGGATAATCAGCCCCAGCATTTT.

This chain uses TRBV7-9 with TRBJ1-2; TRBD1 agrees at 9 bases. Germline V gene sequence: CDR1 SEHNR, CDR2 FQNEAQ (reference sequence). J was trimmed by 8 bases and V by 2 bases; bases with no gene match: 12. The CDR3 totals 16 residues. CDR3: CASSLSTGQGTQGYTF. DNA for the CDR3: TGTGCCAGCAGCTTATCTACGGGACAGGGCACGCAAGGCTACACCTTC.

The chain is built from TRBV5-1 and TRBJ2-2; D may be TRBD1 (6 bases). There are 15 residues in the CDR3. The germline gives CDR1 SGHRS, CDR2 YFSETQ. V lost 3 bases and J lost 1, with 10 bases in between. The CDR3 DNA is TGCGCCAGCAGCTCCAGGGGACAGAACACCGGGGAGCTGTTTTTT. Its translation: CASSSRGQNTGELFF.

V and J are TRBV6-5 and TRBJ1-2; TRBD1 aligns across 8 bases. There are 14 residues in the CDR3. From germline, CDR1 is MNHEY and CDR2 SVGAGI. Trimming at V came to 6 bases and at J to 5 bases, leaving 8 bases not matched to a gene. The CDR3: CASRQTGDWYGYTF. In DNA, the CDR3 is TGTGCCAGCAGACAGACAGGGGATTGGTATGGCTACACCTTC.

In this sample, this clone turned up once. CDR3 DNA: TGTGCCAGCAGCCAAGATAAGGGGGCCGGAGGCTACACCTTC. This sequence encodes CASSQDKGAGGYTF. This chain joins TRBV3-1 (or the pseudogene TRBV3-2) and TRBJ1-2; TRBD1 agrees at 7 bases. CDR1 LGHDT and CDR2 YNNKEL come from the germline V gene (reference sequence). Trimming at V came to 0 bases and at J to 8 bases, leaving 6 bases not matched to a gene. CDR3 size: 14 residues.

This chain links TRBV7-8 with TRBJ2-2; 7 bases are shared with TRBD2. CDR3 length: 16 residues. V trimming: 1 base; J trimming: 5 bases; junction bases outside the gene matches: 7. From germline, CDR1 is SGHVS and CDR2 FQNEAQ. Here the CDR3 reads CASSLESGGYTGELFF. The CDR3 DNA reads TGTGCCAGCAGCTTAGAATCCGGGGGGTATACCGGGGAGCTGTTTTTT. Supplemented by reference TRBV7-8 and TRBJ2-2, the full variable domain reads GAGVSQSPRYKVAKRGQDVALRCDPISGHVSLFWYQQALGQGPEFLTYFQNEAQLDKSGLPSDRFFAERPEGSVSTLKIQRTQQEDSAVYLCASSLESGGYTGELFFGEGSRLTVL.

The V call is TRBV5-1, the J call TRBJ1-5; D is ambiguous. The CDR3 runs 14 residues. CDR1 SGHRS and CDR2 YFSETQ come from the germline V gene. The V and J ends lost 4 bases and 2 bases respectively, with 10 bases between them. The CDR3 sequence: CASSKDGGNQPQHF. DNA of the CDR3: TGCGCCAGCAGCAAGGACGGGGGCAATCAGCCCCAGCATTTT.

This chain joins TRBV21-1 and TRBJ1-6. TRBV21-1 is a pseudogene segment. The CDR3 contains 13 residues. The CDR3 here is CASSKDYSSPLHF. The CDR3 nucleotides are TGTGCCAGCAGCAAAGACTATAGTTCACCCCTCCACTTT.

This clone was counted a single time. CDR3 coding DNA: TGTGCCAGCTCTGGGCATTCACCCCTCCACTTT. It encodes CASSGHSPLHF. This rearrangement joins TRBV2 to TRBJ1-6; D remains ambiguous. V dropped 8 bases and J dropped 8 bases, with 7 bases sitting between them. CDR1 is SNHLY and CDR2 is FYNNEI in the germline V gene. The length of the CDR3 is 11 residues.

CDR3: CASSAGGYSYNEQFF. For the CDR3, the DNA is TGTGCCAGCAGTGCCGGGGGATACTCCTACAATGAGCAGTTCTTC. The genes are TRBV6-4 and TRBJ2-1; weak D call: TRBD2 (6 bases). There are 15 residues in the CDR3. Germline CDR1 reads MRHNA; CDR2 reads SNTAGT. V lost 4 bases and J 0 bases, leaving 10 bases between the germline ends.

The rearrangement joins TRBV18 to TRBJ1-2; maybe TRBD1 (6 bases). Trimming took 2 bases from V and 0 from J, leaving 10 bases between them. This CDR3 is 15 amino acids long. Germline V lookup: CDR1 KGHSH, CDR2 LQKENI. The CDR3 spells CASSPGTTANYGYTF. The CDR3 nucleotides are TGTGCCAGCTCACCAGGGACAACAGCTAACTATGGCTACACCTTC.

The chain combines TRBV13 with TRBJ1-1; 9 bases map to TRBD1. This CDR3 region has 16 residues. Trimming took 5 bases from V and 5 from J; bases not matched to a gene: 12. Germline-derived CDR1 and CDR2 are PRHDT and FYEKMQ (reference sequence). The CDR3 protein is CASSPGEGQGETEAFF. DNA of the CDR3: TGTGCCAGCAGCCCAGGGGAGGGACAGGGAGAAACTGAAGCTTTCTTT.

V and J are TRBV6-5 and TRBJ2-5; D is perhaps TRBD1 (6 bases). The germline gives CDR1 MNHEY, CDR2 SVGAGI. Deletions cut 6 bases from V and 2 bases from J, with 10 bases between. This CDR3 is built from 13 residues. CDR3 sequence (DNA): TGTGCCAGCAGACGACAGGCGCAAGAGACCCAGTACTTC. The encoded protein is CASRRQAQETQYF.

The table lists this clone with a count of one. The chain combines TRBV5-8 with TRBJ1-2; 8 bases match TRBD1. Germline lookup yields CDR1 SGHTS and CDR2 YDEGEE. The CDR3 runs 18 residues. J gave up 6 bases and V 1 base, and 17 bases lay outside the gene matches. The DNA of the CDR3 is TGTGCCAGCAGCTTGAGTTGGGGTCTTTCAGGGGGCGCGGATGGCTACACCTTC. Protein: CASSLSWGLSGGADGYTF.

This clone was seen more than once but under ten times. The rearrangement joins TRBV19 to TRBJ2-1; 12 nucleotides agree with TRBD2. CDR1 is LNHDA and CDR2 is SQIVND in the germline V gene (reference sequence). The junction had 13 bases not matched to a gene; V was cut back by 4 bases and J by 6 bases. The CDR3 is 18 amino acids. The CDR3 reads CASSTLAGGPGLRNEQFF. CDR3 coding DNA: TGTGCCAGTAGTACTCTAGCGGGGGGGCCGGGGCTTCGCAATGAGCAGTTCTTC.

The chain combines TRBV2 with TRBJ2-7; maybe TRBD1 (5 bases). The CDR3 contains 16 residues. V was pared by 8 bases and J by 2 bases, with 22 bases between. Per the germline V gene, CDR1 is SNHLY and CDR2 is FYNNEI. The CDR3 spells CASLGAGKLSAYEQYF. In DNA form, the CDR3 reads TGTGCCAGCTTAGGGGCAGGGAAGTTATCGGCCTACGAGCAGTACTTC.